Below are 26 T cell receptor beta chains sequenced from a single sample in a study of shared T cell receptors in the human thymus. Only in-frame clones appear in the TCRdb table, and some are missing; sequencing was by immunoSEQ multiplex PCR. The data hold hundreds of thousands of clones, with approximately 90% observed a single time. This sample was shared with a second study, whose subject was human thymus T cells.

Sequencing input: thymocytes. These TCRs come from a boy in the first two years of life with a congenital heart defect.

Points on this clone: This CDR3 is also generated by other DNA sequences in the sample. The rearrangement links TRBV27 to TRBJ2-7; 7 bases align to TRBD1. V was pared by 2 bases and J by 2 bases, with 3 bases of the junction left unmatched. CDR3 length equals 14 residues. From germline, CDR1 is MNHEY and CDR2 SMNVEV (reference sequence). The CDR3 nucleotides are TGTGCCAGCAGTTTAAAAGGGGGCCCCTACGAGCAGTACTTC. Its protein product is CASSLKGGPYEQYF.

The J gene is TRBJ1-2, the V gene TRBV5-5, with D hard to call. The CDR3 has 14 amino acids. Germline assignment: CDR1 SGHKS and CDR2 YYEKEE (reference sequence). With 0 bases removed from V and 8 bases from J, the gap between germline ends came to 14 bases. The CDR3 nucleotides are TGTGCCAGCAGCTTGGTCGAGGGATCGAAAGGCTACACCTTC. Translated, it gives CASSLVEGSKGYTF. The complete variable domain, with remaining parts taken from reference TRBV5-5 and TRBJ1-2, reads DAGVTQSPTHLIKTRGQQVTLRCSPISGHKSVSWYQQVLGQGPQFIFQYYEKEERGRGNFPDRFSARQFPNYSSELNVNALLLGDSALYLCASSLVEGSKGYTFGSGTRLTVV.

This rearrangement joins TRBV7-6 to TRBJ2-7; D not certain. With 5 bases removed from V and 3 bases from J, the gap between germline ends came to 11 bases. This CDR3 comprises 13 residues. Germline V gene sequence: CDR1 SGHVS, CDR2 FNYEAQ. CDR3 nucleotide sequence: TGTGCCAGCAGCGTAGGGTCCGGCTACGAGCAGTACTTC. Residues: CASSVGSGYEQYF.

This clone has just one count. The gene calls are TRBV11-2 and TRBJ2-1; 8 nucleotides match TRBD1. Looked up from germline, CDR1 is SGHAT and CDR2 is FQNNGV. Trimming took 6 bases from V and 2 from J; bases not matched to a gene: 12. The length of the CDR3 is 17 residues. CDR3 sequence (DNA): TGTGCCAGCAGTCGCTCCCCACGGACAGGGACCTACAATGAGCAGTTCTTC. It yields the protein CASSRSPRTGTYNEQFF. Full variable domain (missing parts from reference TRBV11-2 and TRBJ2-1): EAGVAQSPRYKIIEKRQSVAFWCNPISGHATLYWYQQILGQGPKLLIQFQNNGVVDDSQLPKDRFSAERLKGVDSTLKIQPAKLEDSAVYLCASSRSPRTGTYNEQFFGPGTRLTVL.

The chain recombines TRBV27 with TRBJ2-1, with 8 bases identical to TRBD1. V was pared by 5 bases and J by 0 bases, with 12 bases of the junction left unmatched. CDR1 and CDR2 from the germline V gene are MNHEY and SMNVEV (reference sequence). This CDR3 is 18 amino acids long. The CDR3 sequence: CASSPQRTGISSYNEQFF. The CDR3 coding sequence is TGTGCCAGCAGTCCGCAACGGACAGGGATAAGCTCCTACAATGAGCAGTTCTTC.

The chain has TRBV6-5 and TRBJ1-2, with D possibly TRBD1 on 5 matching bases. Trimming took off 8 bases at V and 7 bases at J, with 17 bases between the two ends. Germline-derived CDR1 and CDR2 are MNHEY and SVGAGI. The CDR3 runs to 13 residues. The CDR3 reads CASYRPGEGGYTF. CDR3 nucleotide sequence: TGTGCCAGCTATCGGCCGGGGGAGGGTGGCTACACCTTC.

The chain couples TRBV11-2 to TRBJ2-1, with 9 bases fitting TRBD2. Looked up from germline, CDR1 is SGHAT and CDR2 is FQNNGV. The CDR3 loop spans 15 amino acids. V was clipped by 1 base and J by 5 bases; unmatched bases: 3. CDR3 sequence: CASSLGTSVHNEQFF. Written as DNA, the CDR3 is TGTGCCAGCAGCTTAGGGACTAGCGTTCACAATGAGCAGTTCTTC.

The chain links TRBV18 to TRBJ2-7, with 8 bases lining up with TRBD2. The germline V gene has CDR1 KGHSH and CDR2 LQKENI. Unmatched junction bases numbered 11, after V lost 1 base and J lost 3 bases. There are 17 residues in the CDR3. The CDR3 nucleotides read TGTGCCAGCTCACCACATAGCGGGACCTATCCCCGCTACGAGCAGTACTTC. Translated, it gives CASSPHSGTYPRYEQYF.

This chain uses TRBV10-1 with TRBJ2-1; D is undetermined. The CDR3 loop spans 16 amino acids. Germline V CDR1 and CDR2: WNHNN, SYGVQD (reference sequence). V lost 0 bases and J 2 bases, leaving 11 bases between the germline ends. The CDR3 protein is CASSESRLETYNEQFF. The CDR3, as DNA: TGCGCCAGCAGTGAGTCCAGACTGGAGACCTACAATGAGCAGTTCTTC.

The CDR3 loop reads CASSRPQGRGWEQYF. As DNA, the CDR3 is TGTGCCAGCAGCCGCCCCCAGGGGAGGGGCTGGGAGCAGTACTTC. The V call is TRBV4-2, the J call TRBJ2-7, with D tentatively TRBD2 (7 bases). There are 15 residues in the CDR3. The germline V gene encodes CDR1 LGHNA and CDR2 YNFKEQ. V gave up 4 bases and J gave up 7 bases, with 20 bases separating them.

This clone has a single count. The genes are TRBV28 and TRBJ2-1; D not certain. Germline loops: CDR1 MDHEN, CDR2 SYDVKM. CDR3 length: 12 residues. The V end was cut by 5 bases, the J end by 4 bases, with 6 bases between. DNA for the CDR3: TGTGCCAGCAGTCCCAGATACAATGAGCAGTTCTTC. Encoded protein: CASSPRYNEQFF.

The J gene is TRBJ2-2, the V gene TRBV4-3; unclear D gene. Germline V gene lookup returns CDR1 LGHNA and CDR2 YSLEER. The length of the CDR3 is 17 residues. Trimming removed 1 base from V and 4 bases from J, with 16 bases in between. In DNA form, the CDR3 reads TGCGCCAGCAGCCAAGTCTCCCAGAGACACATCACCGGGGAGCTGTTTTTT. Amino acid sequence: CASSQVSQRHITGELFF.

The chain couples TRBV10-3 to TRBJ2-7; 8 positions agree with TRBD1. The CDR3 is made up of 13 amino acids. Losses at the gene ends were 10 bases for V and 8 bases for J; bases not matched to a gene: 13. Germline V gene lookup returns CDR1 ENHRY and CDR2 SYGVKD. CDR3: CATSGTGSWQQYF. The CDR3, as DNA: TGTGCCACGTCCGGGACAGGATCCTGGCAGCAGTACTTC.

The CDR3 spells CASSPGSWEPQHF. The CDR3 DNA sequence: TGTGCCAGCAGTCCCGGGTCTTGGGAGCCCCAGCATTTT. The chain employs TRBV27 and TRBJ1-5; no definite D call. Germline CDR1 MNHEY, CDR2 SMNVEV (reference sequence). V was cut by 5 bases and J by 8 bases, with 13 bases left in between. CDR3 length: 13 amino acids.

This clone was detected once. The chain couples TRBV25-1 to TRBJ2-7; 10 nucleotides align to TRBD2. Germline CDR1 and CDR2: MGHDK and SYGVNS. CDR3 length: 16 residues. The V gene end was trimmed by 1 base and the J gene end by 2 bases; junction bases not matched to a gene: 5. CDR3 coding DNA: TGTGCCAGCAGTGAATCACCCGGGACTAGCGCCTACGAGCAGTACTTC. Encoded protein: CASSESPGTSAYEQYF.

The rearrangement joins TRBV10-3 to TRBJ1-2; 8 bases align to TRBD1. With V trimmed by 2 bases and J by 1 base, 9 bases remained unmatched. Germline V gene sequence: CDR1 ENHRY, CDR2 SYGVKD. CDR3 length: 17 amino acids. The CDR3 sequence: CAISEVGQGSSNYGYTF. The DNA of the CDR3 is TGTGCCATCAGTGAGGTAGGACAGGGATCGAGTAACTATGGCTACACCTTC.

V gene TRBV29-1 combines with J gene TRBJ2-1, with D possibly TRBD2 on 7 matching bases. The CDR3 loop spans 11 amino acids. V lost 6 bases and J 7 bases, leaving 10 bases between the germline ends. Germline V gene lookup returns CDR1 SQVTM and CDR2 ANQGSEA. CDR3 sequence (DNA): TGCAGCGTGGGGGGGGCGAATGAGCAGTTCTTC. It specifies CSVGGANEQFF.

This clone was counted a single time. The J gene is TRBJ1-6, the V gene TRBV7-9; D is undetermined. The length of the CDR3 is 16 residues. Per the germline V gene, CDR1 is SEHNR and CDR2 is FQNEAQ (reference sequence). Trimming took off 3 bases at V and 5 bases at J, with 14 bases between the two ends. CDR3 amino acids: CASSLGRPRNNSPLHF. The CDR3 coding sequence is TGTGCCAGCAGCTTGGGCAGGCCAAGAAATAATTCACCCCTCCACTTT.

This chain joins TRBV4-1 and TRBJ2-5; D perhaps matches TRBD1 (7 bases). CDR3 length equals 19 residues. Trimming took off 3 bases at V and 1 base at J, with 24 bases between the two ends. Germline values: CDR1 MGHRA, CDR2 YSYEKL. CDR3 nucleotides: TGCGCCAGCAGCCAGACCGGTCTAAGCGGGCAGGGGGGCCAAGAGACCCAGTACTTC. The encoded protein is CASSQTGLSGQGGQETQYF.

V gene TRBV4-3 combines with J gene TRBJ2-2, with 10 bases identical to TRBD2. CDR1 is LGHNA, CDR2 YSLEER, per germline. The CDR3 consists of 17 residues. The trim removed 0 bases at V and 5 bases at J, leaving 6 bases unmatched. The CDR3 region is CASSQDSLAGVTGELFF. CDR3 DNA: TGCGCCAGCAGCCAAGATAGCCTAGCGGGAGTTACCGGGGAGCTGTTTTTT.

V is TRBV19 and J is TRBJ1-4; 8 bases fit TRBD1. The germline CDR1 and CDR2 sequences are LNHDA and SQIVND (reference sequence). The CDR3 contains 11 residues. The V gene end was trimmed by 3 bases and the J gene end by 15 bases; junction bases not matched to a gene: 3. CDR3: CASSMGQAMFF. The CDR3, as DNA: TGTGCCAGTAGTATGGGACAGGCGATGTTTTTT. Complete variable domain (other parts from reference TRBV19 and TRBJ1-4): DGGITQSPKYLFRKEGQNVTLSCEQNLNHDAMYWYRQDPGQGLRLIYYSQIVNDFQKGDIAEGYSVSREKKESFPLTVTSAQKNPTAFYLCASSMGQAMFFGSGTQLSVL.

The gene calls are TRBV4-1 and TRBJ2-5, with D perhaps matching TRBD2 (6 bases). The V and J ends lost 2 bases and 6 bases respectively, with 13 bases between them. This CDR3 region has 14 residues. Germline-derived CDR1 and CDR2 are MGHRA and YSYEKL. CDR3 loop: CASSQKDYSQTQYF. The CDR3 region has the DNA TGCGCCAGCAGCCAAAAGGACTATTCGCAGACCCAGTACTTC.

The chain joins TRBV5-1 to TRBJ2-3, with 11 bases identical to TRBD2. There are 17 residues in the CDR3. The ends lost 0 bases at V and 4 bases at J; junction bases unmatched: 7. The germline V gene has CDR1 SGHRS and CDR2 YFSETQ. The CDR3: CASSLGLIAGGSDTQYF. In DNA form, the CDR3 reads TGCGCCAGCAGCTTGGGACTCATAGCGGGAGGGTCAGATACGCAGTATTTT.

The chain employs TRBV27 and TRBJ2-2; D is undetermined. The CDR3 runs 13 residues. Germline lookup yields CDR1 MNHEY and CDR2 SMNVEV (reference sequence). Here the CDR3 DNA reads TGTGCTACGAGGAATCATAACACCGGGGAGCTGTTTTTT. It yields the protein CATRNHNTGELFF.

V usage is TRBV11-2 and J usage is TRBJ1-1; a possible D gene is TRBD1 (6 bases). Germline assignment: CDR1 SGHAT and CDR2 FQNNGV. Deletions cut 1 base from V and 1 base from J, with 13 bases between. The CDR3 sequence is 16 residues long. The DNA for the CDR3 is TGTGCCAGCAGCTTAGGACGGACAGCGACGAACACTGAAGCTTTCTTT. Translation: CASSLGRTATNTEAFF.

The CDR3 loop reads CASNTSRTGQPYEQYF. The CDR3 bases are TGTGCCAGCAACACCAGTCGGACAGGGCAACCCTACGAGCAGTACTTC. The J gene is TRBJ2-7, the V gene TRBV5-6, with 8 bases that match TRBD1. The germline gives CDR1 SGHDT, CDR2 YYEEEE. The V segment lost 6 bases and the J segment 2 bases; nucleotides outside the gene matches: 13. The CDR3 loop spans 16 amino acids.